This passage covers 13 T cell receptor beta chains from one sample sequenced in a study of regulatory T cells in long-lasting Graves disease. Sequencing libraries for TCR beta were prepared with iRepertoire HTBI primers and Arm-PCR of CDR3 regions. Via MiXCR, TCRdb re-called the multiplex PCR reads, giving one row per CDR3 protein. This table has some 330,000 distinct CDR3 sequences, roughly 10% appearing once. Stated time point: newly diagnosed GD, antithyroid drugs for less than 3 months. Making the TCR library involved RNA that had been extracted from PBMCs. The sample was also reused in another study, on T cells in Graves' hyperthyroidism and ophthalmopathy.

This specimen consisted of peripheral blood mononuclear cells (PBMCs), obtained at new diagnosis, from a patient treated with antithyroid drugs. These TCRs come from a young woman with Graves disease.

The chain employs TRBV7-2 and TRBJ1-1; D possibly corresponds to TRBD1 (6 bases). This CDR3 is built from 13 residues. CDR1 is SGHTA and CDR2 is FQGNSA in the germline V gene. Trimming removed 5 bases from V and 10 bases from J, with 17 bases in between. CDR3 nucleotides: TGTGCCAGCAGCAATCCTTACAGGGTTAGAGCTTTCTTT. This gives the protein CASSNPYRVRAFF.

In its sample, this clonotype was seen many times. This sequence joins TRBV12-3 or TRBV12-4 and TRBJ1-5, with D possibly TRBD1 on 5 matching bases. Trimming took off 5 bases at V and 7 bases at J, with 9 bases between the two ends. This CDR3 is 12 amino acids long. The CDR3 reads CASSHRQQPQHF. The CDR3 DNA reads TGTGCCAGCAGTCACCGACAGCAGCCCCAGCATTTT.

A few counts support this clonotype. The chain carries TRBV2 and TRBJ2-4; 7 nucleotides align to TRBD1. This CDR3 contains 15 residues. After removal of 6 bases from V and 0 bases from J, the junction contained 5 bases not matched to a gene. Germline CDR1 and CDR2: SNHLY and FYNNEI. The CDR3 is CASRGQWLAKNIQYF. Here the CDR3 DNA reads TGTGCCAGCAGGGGACAGTGGCTAGCCAAAAACATTCAGTACTTC. Supplemented by reference TRBV2 and TRBJ2-4, the full variable domain reads EPEVTQTPSHQVTQMGQEVILRCVPISNHLYFYWYRQILGQKVEFLVSFYNNEISEKSEIFDDQFSVERPDGSNFTLKIRSTKLEDSAMYFCASRGQWLAKNIQYFGAGTRLSVL.

This clonotype was counted ten times or more. This chain joins TRBV10-1 and TRBJ2-2, with D tentatively TRBD2 (6 bases). The CDR3 contains 17 residues. Germline CDR1 WNHNN, CDR2 SYGVQD (reference sequence). V was clipped by 3 bases and J by 0 bases, with 14 bases between them. CDR3 protein: CASSDGRNRANTGELFF. The CDR3 DNA is TGCGCCAGCAGTGATGGGAGGAACCGCGCGAACACCGGGGAGCTGTTTTTT.

This clonotype was detected ten times or more. The V gene is TRBV27, the J gene TRBJ2-7; D tentatively fits TRBD1 or TRBD2 (5 bases each). Looked up from germline, CDR1 is MNHEY and CDR2 is SMNVEV (reference sequence). The CDR3 extends over 14 amino acids. Trimming cost V 3 bases and J 7 bases, with 16 bases left between them. The chain's CDR3 is CASSFHLEGREQYF. CDR3 in DNA: TGTGCCAGCAGTTTCCACCTCGAGGGGCGGGAGCAGTACTTC.

This clonotype appeared many times. The chain is built from TRBV28 and TRBJ2-7, with 10 positions matching TRBD1. Per germline, CDR1 MDHEN and CDR2 SYDVKM. The CDR3 runs 17 residues. The junction had 11 bases not matched to a gene; V was cut back by 3 bases and J by 3 bases. The CDR3: CASSLGSRTGGIYEQYF. CDR3 in DNA: TGTGCCAGCAGTTTGGGAAGTAGGACAGGGGGAATCTACGAGCAGTACTTC.

There are a few counts of this clonotype. The genes are TRBV28 and TRBJ1-2; D may be TRBD1 (5 bases). Trimming cost V 8 bases and J 11 bases, with 27 bases left between them. The CDR3 is made up of 15 amino acids. The germline CDR1 and CDR2 sequences are MDHEN and SYDVKM. The CDR3 bases are TGTGCCAGCTCCCCTACGGGGAGCAGTGGGACTAGTTACACCTTC. Translated, it gives CASSPTGSSGTSYTF.

This chain uses TRBV15 with TRBJ2-2; D is perhaps TRBD1 or TRBD2 (5 bases each). Germline V gene data show CDR1 as LNHNV and CDR2 as YYDKDF (reference sequence). The V end lost 8 bases, the J end lost 1 base, and 8 bases lay between the germline ends. CDR3 length equals 13 residues. DNA of the CDR3: TGTGCCACCGGGGGTGGGAACACCGGGGAGCTGTTTTTT. Its translation is CATGGGNTGELFF.

This chain uses TRBV6-1 with TRBJ2-7; D may correspond to TRBD1 or TRBD2 (5 bases each). The ends were cut back, 10 bases at V and 0 bases at J, with 19 bases in the middle. CDR1 is MNHNS and CDR2 is SASEGT in the germline V gene. This CDR3 region has 15 residues. The CDR3 coding sequence is TGTGCCACCAAGGGCCGGGGCCCCAGCTCCTACGAGCAGTACGTC. Protein sequence: CATKGRGPSSYEQYV.

This clonotype was seen at least ten times. The chain uses TRBV20-1 and TRBJ2-2; 8 bases are shared with TRBD2. V dropped 3 bases and J dropped 1; count of bases not matched to a gene: 1. The CDR3 runs 14 residues. Germline CDR1 is DFQATT and CDR2 is SNEGSKA (reference sequence). CDR3 region: CSASGRGNTGELFF. CDR3 bases: TGCAGTGCTAGCGGGAGGGGGAACACCGGGGAGCTGTTTTTT.

This clonotype was detected many times. This rearrangement joins TRBV6-1 to TRBJ2-1, with 9 bases fitting TRBD2. From germline, CDR1 is MNHNS and CDR2 SASEGT. V dropped 6 bases and J dropped 5; count of bases not matched to a gene: 5. CDR3 size: 14 residues. CDR3 nucleotides: TGTGCCAGCAGGGTACTAGCGGGCGACAATGAGCAGTTCTTC. Protein product: CASRVLAGDNEQFF.

This clonotype was seen only a few times. The chain links TRBV10-3 to TRBJ1-4; 8 positions match TRBD1. The CDR3 length is 13 residues. CDR1 and CDR2 from the germline V gene are ENHRY and SYGVKD. The V and J ends lost 10 bases and 5 bases, in that order; junction bases with no gene match: 6. Here the CDR3 DNA reads TGTGCCACTAGACAGGGGTTAAATGAAAAACTGTTTTTT. Translating it yields CATRQGLNEKLFF.

In this sample, this clonotype turned up many times. This chain links TRBV12-3 or TRBV12-4 with TRBJ1-2; tentatively, D is TRBD1 (5 bases). This CDR3 region has 11 residues. V was pared by 4 bases and J by 8 bases, with 8 bases between. The CDR3 DNA is TGTGCCAGCAGTTCCAGGGAGGGCTACACCTTC. This translates into CASSSREGYTF.